This T cell receptor beta chain was recovered during a study of OX40 agonist ivuxolimab in advanced cancers. The CDR3 runs 14 residues. Germline lookup yields CDR1 SGHRS and CDR2 YFSETQ. V lost 5 bases and J 1 base, leaving 9 bases between the germline ends. Sequencing was performed with immunoSEQ multiplex PCR; in TCRdb, only in-frame clones are kept and a portion is missing. The table shows 21,000 or so clones, with over 60% occurring only once. The starting material was CD4+ or CD8+ T cells sorted from blood, obtained in a trial of the OX40 agonist ivuxolimab. This receptor was identified in an adult with an advanced solid tumor such as melanoma, head and neck, liver or kidney cancer. This chain joins TRBV5-1 and TRBJ2-2, with D uncertain. CDR3 sequence reads: CASRRQLNTGELFF. CDR3 sequence (DNA): TGCGCCAGCAGGAGGCAGTTGAACACCGGGGAGCTGTTTTTT.